Listed below are T cell receptor beta chains from one sample, sequenced in a study of neoadjuvant anti-PD-1 for oral cavity cancer. The assay was immunoSEQ multiplex PCR, and TCRdb's table has in-frame clones only and misses some. The sample consists of 13,000 to 15,000 clones, roughly 70% of them appearing once. Here the sequenced sample was PBMCs, taken after nivolumab (anti-PD-1) treatment. The origin of the receptors is a person aged 40 to 85 with oral cavity squamous cell carcinoma. The CDR3 runs from the conserved cysteine through the conserved F or W. Clone size is shown for a subset of rows, as once, few, many or a class of expanded clone.

TRBV5-1	TRBJ2-6	few	CASSFGGSSGANVLTF
TRBV7-6	TRBJ2-3	-	CASSLGLAGDTQYF
TRBV5-1	TRBJ1-3	-	CASSPGGGLSGNTIYF
TRBV4-1	TRBJ2-7	-	CASSHSGSYEQYF
TRBV10-2	TRBJ2-7	once	CASVRVSSYEQYF
TRBV7-9	TRBJ2-1	-	CASSGGLADYNEQFF
TRBV28	TRBJ1-1	once	CASRQGDTEAFF
TRBV7-8	TRBJ2-1	-	CASSPTLGVYNEQFF
TRBV11-2	TRBJ2-7	-	CASSLVTVSSYEQYF
TRBV9	TRBJ2-1	-	CASSSWDLAGAEQFF
TRBV5-4	TRBJ2-3	-	CASSPRQSLTDTQYF
TRBV27	TRBJ2-7	-	CASSSRQFGTGSPYEQYF
TRBV2	TRBJ2-7	-	CASTRGYQDYEQYF
TRBV11-2	TRBJ2-7	-	CASSLGGAWGGPLEQYF
TRBV29-1	TRBJ1-2	-	CSDRSDYGYTF
TRBV10-3	TRBJ1-2	-	CAISEEGAYPGYTF
TRBV30	TRBJ1-1	-	CAWIRGYTEAFF
TRBV14	TRBJ2-1	-	CASRPMGGSNEQFF
TRBV19	TRBJ2-4	-	CASSSQGNPRDIQYF
TRBV5-1	TRBJ2-3	-	CASSLGSGANTDTQYF
TRBV19	TRBJ2-3	-	CASRKGAIDTQYF
TRBV27	TRBJ2-1	-	CASSLPGQGANEQFF
TRBV6-5	TRBJ1-1	-	CASSRPGDREAFF
TRBV29-1	TRBJ2-1	-	CSVGGSGKGFF
TRBV6-5	TRBJ2-3	-	CASSFLAAGTDTQYF
TRBV7-8	TRBJ1-4	-	CASSLASSNEKLFF
TRBV28	TRBJ1-5	-	CASSPGLSGEAQPQHF
TRBV5-6	TRBJ1-2	-	CASTRWGIEGYTF
TRBV7-2	TRBJ2-2	-	CAILVGQYTGELFF
TRBV10-3	TRBJ2-7	-	CAISDVGGRNSYEQYF
TRBV4-1	TRBJ1-3	few	CASSSRGTQISGNTIYF
TRBV5-1	TRBJ2-1	-	CASQDPGQRESNNEQFF
TRBV15	TRBJ2-7	-	CATSSRTGGSYEQYF
TRBV7-3	TRBJ1-1	-	CASSLTGTTEAFF
TRBV6-1	TRBJ2-5	once	CASRLGIQETQYF
TRBV7-9	TRBJ1-3	few	CASSAFSGNTIYF
TRBV6-5	TRBJ2-3	-	CASSYSGGPRTDTQYF
TRBV2	TRBJ2-2	few	CASSSGQLAPGELFF
TRBV6-5	TRBJ1-5	-	CASSYTRGASNQPQHF
TRBV6-6	-	-	CASSEREIGDNEQFF
TRBV27	TRBJ2-2	-	CASSLSTRVETGELFF
TRBV6-5	TRBJ2-7	-	CASSSTRPYEQYF
TRBV6-5	TRBJ2-2	-	CASSLGTGAGELFF
TRBV7-2	TRBJ1-2	-	CASSLDNRSTGGYTF
TRBV10-3	TRBJ1-1	-	CATLEQVGTEAFF
TRBV4-1	TRBJ2-7	-	CASSHQRTENYEQYF
TRBV5-1	TRBJ2-7	-	CASSLEVTGGVNSYEQYF
TRBV25-1	TRBJ2-1	-	CASSEKDPSGLYNEQFF
TRBV7-3	TRBJ2-1	once	CASSLEREKQFF
TRBV10-1	TRBJ1-1	-	CASSEFTGPTSLSGAFF
TRBV19	TRBJ2-5	-	CASSSGAGMETQYF
TRBV10-3	TRBJ1-4	-	CAISDNQDEKLFF